The clone carrying this T cell receptor beta chain was recorded many times. Its antigen is not identified. Germline V lookup: CDR1 MNHEY, CDR2 SVGAGI. Trimming removed 5 bases from V and 5 bases from J, with 15 bases in between. The CDR3 runs to 14 residues. The entry originates in a study of liver allograft versus peripheral blood T cells. Study at large: Hepatic allograft T cell receptor repertoires were evaluated relative to those present in recipients' peripheral blood.

General study findings and limits: Repertoires found inside liver allografts reportedly differed from T cell receptor repertoires in peripheral blood.

Each CDR3 protein gets one entry after TCRdb re-called the reads with MiXCR. Of fewer than 10,000 distinct CDR3 sequences in the sample, about a fifth are singletons; the top ten hold about 4.7%. The clonotype originates from a human patient who had a liver transplant. Some T cells here may be from the graft donor. The chain recombines TRBV6-5 with TRBJ1-2; the D is unclear. This CDR3 reads CASSTRAGGYGYTF. In DNA, the CDR3 is TGTGCCAGCAGTACCCGGGCAGGCGGGTATGGCTACACCTTC.